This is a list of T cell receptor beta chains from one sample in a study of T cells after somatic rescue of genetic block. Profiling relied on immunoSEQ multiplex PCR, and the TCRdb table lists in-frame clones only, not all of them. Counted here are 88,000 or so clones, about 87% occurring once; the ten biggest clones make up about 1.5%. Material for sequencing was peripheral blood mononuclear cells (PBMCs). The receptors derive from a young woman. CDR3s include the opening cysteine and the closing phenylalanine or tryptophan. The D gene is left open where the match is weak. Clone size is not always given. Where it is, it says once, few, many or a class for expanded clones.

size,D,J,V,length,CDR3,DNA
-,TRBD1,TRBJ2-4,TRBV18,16,CASSDGQGSAKNIQYF,TGTGCCAGCTCGGACGGACAGGGGTCGGCCAAAAACATTCAGTACTTC
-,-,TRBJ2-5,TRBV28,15,CASSLSAGQLETQYF,TGTGCCAGCAGTTTATCGGCAGGACAACTGGAGACCCAGTACTTC
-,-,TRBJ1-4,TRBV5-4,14,CASSQDRPGEKLFF,TGTGCCAGCAGCCAGGACAGACCGGGGGAAAAACTGTTTTTT
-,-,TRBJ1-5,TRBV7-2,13,CASSAMTGGPQHF,TGTGCCAGCAGCGCTATGACAGGCGGACCCCAGCATTTT
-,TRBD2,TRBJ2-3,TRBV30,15,CAWSVLAGGADTQYF,TGTGCCTGGAGTGTGCTAGCGGGAGGCGCAGATACGCAGTATTTT
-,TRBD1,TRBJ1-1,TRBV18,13,CASSGTGLTEAFF,TGTGCCAGCTCCGGGACAGGCCTCACTGAAGCTTTCTTT
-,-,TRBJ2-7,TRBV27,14,CASRYDSFPYEQYF,TGTGCCAGCAGATATGACAGCTTCCCCTACGAGCAGTACTTC
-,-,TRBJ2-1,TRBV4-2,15,CASSQGRGVPHEQFF,TGTGCCAGCAGCCAAGGTCGGGGTGTTCCCCATGAGCAGTTCTTC
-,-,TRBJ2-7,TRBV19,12,CASSMFPYEQYF,TGTGCCAGTAGTATGTTCCCCTACGAGCAGTACTTC
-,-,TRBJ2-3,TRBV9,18,CASSVLAQGFSSTDTQYF,TGTGCCAGCAGCGTATTAGCCCAGGGCTTCTCTAGCACAGATACGCAGTATTTT
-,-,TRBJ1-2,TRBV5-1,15,CASSLAGQDNYGYTF,TGCGCCAGCAGCTTGGCGGGGCAGGACAACTATGGCTACACCTTC
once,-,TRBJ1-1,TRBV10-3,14,CAISDSGPNTEAFF,TGTGCCATCAGTGACTCTGGGCCGAACACTGAAGCTTTCTTT
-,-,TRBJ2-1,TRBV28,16,CASSPKFRGRRYEQFF,TGTGCCAGCAGCCCAAAATTCAGGGGTAGGAGGTATGAGCAGTTCTTC
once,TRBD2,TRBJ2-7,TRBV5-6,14,CASSLGLADYEQYF,TGTGCCAGCAGCCTGGGACTAGCCGACTACGAGCAGTACTTC
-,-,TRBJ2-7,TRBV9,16,CASSPMVGAGTYEQYF,TGTGCCAGCAGCCCCATGGTAGGGGCAGGGACCTACGAGCAGTACTTC
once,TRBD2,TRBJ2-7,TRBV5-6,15,CASSPAGGPGLEQYF,TGTGCCAGCAGCCCAGCGGGAGGCCCAGGGCTCGAGCAGTACTTC
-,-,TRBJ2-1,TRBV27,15,CASSYRRAADNEQFF,TGTGCCAGCAGTTACCGGCGAGCGGCAGACAATGAGCAGTTCTTC
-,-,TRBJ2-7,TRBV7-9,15,CASSLGGRGSYEQYF,TGTGCCAGCAGCTTAGGGGGCAGGGGATCCTACGAGCAGTACTTC
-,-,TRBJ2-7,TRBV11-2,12,CASSLRRGEQYF,TGTGCCAGCAGCTTAAGAAGAGGTGAGCAGTACTTC
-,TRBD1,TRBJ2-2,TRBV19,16,CASSMYTGTGSGELFF,TGTGCCAGTAGTATGTATACCGGGACAGGGTCCGGGGAGCTGTTTTTT
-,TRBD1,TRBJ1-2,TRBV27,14,CASRQTGTGSGYTF,TGTGCCAGCAGACAAACCGGGACAGGGTCTGGCTACACCTTC
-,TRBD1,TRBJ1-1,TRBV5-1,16,CASSLARTGPPTEAFF,TGCGCCAGCAGCTTGGCCCGGACAGGGCCCCCCACTGAAGCTTTCTTT
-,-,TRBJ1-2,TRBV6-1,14,CASSEPTREDGYTF,TGTGCCAGCAGTGAACCCACCAGGGAGGACGGCTACACCTTC
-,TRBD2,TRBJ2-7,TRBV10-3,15,CAISEGLAGGTEQYF,TGTGCCATCAGTGAGGGGCTAGCGGGAGGGACCGAGCAGTACTTC
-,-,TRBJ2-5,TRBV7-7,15,CASSLGDLTQETQYF,TGTGCTAGCAGCTTGGGCGACCTCACGCAAGAGACCCAGTACTTC
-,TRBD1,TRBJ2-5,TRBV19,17,CASSPGPGQGYQETQYF,TGTGCCAGTAGCCCAGGACCCGGACAGGGGTACCAAGAGACCCAGTACTTC
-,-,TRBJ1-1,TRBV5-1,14,CASSLDRGGTEAFF,TGCGCCAGCAGCTTGGATAGGGGAGGCACTGAAGCTTTCTTT
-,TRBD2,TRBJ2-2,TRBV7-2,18,CASSFYGLAGTYTGELFF,TGTGCCAGCAGCTTTTATGGGCTAGCGGGAACGTACACCGGGGAGCTGTTTTTT
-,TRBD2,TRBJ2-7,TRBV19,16,CASSIGGLALSYEQYF,TGTGCCAGTAGTATAGGGGGACTAGCCCTTTCCTACGAGCAGTACTTC
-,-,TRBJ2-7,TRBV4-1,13,CASSQGPDYEQYF,TGCGCCAGCAGCCAAGGACCAGACTACGAGCAGTACTTC
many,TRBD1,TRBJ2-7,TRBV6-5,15,CASSYSESGGYEQYF,TGTGCCAGCAGTTACTCCGAGTCAGGGGGCTACGAGCAGTACTTC
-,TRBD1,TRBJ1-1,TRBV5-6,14,CASSRTGGAAEAFF,TGTGCCAGCAGCCGGACAGGGGGCGCGGCTGAAGCTTTCTTT
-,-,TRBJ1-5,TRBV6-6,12,CASNPGGQPQHF,TGTGCCAGCAACCCGGGGGGGCAGCCCCAGCATTTT
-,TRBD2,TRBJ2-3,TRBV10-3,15,CAISGLAGGPDTQYF,TGTGCCATCAGTGGGCTAGCGGGAGGGCCAGATACGCAGTATTTT
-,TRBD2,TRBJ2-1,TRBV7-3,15,CASSSLAGAYNEQFF,TGTGCCAGCAGCTCCCTAGCGGGAGCCTACAATGAGCAGTTCTTC
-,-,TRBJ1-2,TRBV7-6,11,CASSLVSTYTF,TGTGCCAGCAGCTTAGTCAGTACCTACACCTTC
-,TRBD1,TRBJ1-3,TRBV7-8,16,CASSQSTGARRGTIYF,TGTGCCAGCAGCCAGTCGACAGGGGCCCGAAGGGGCACCATATATTTT
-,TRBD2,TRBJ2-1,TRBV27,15,CASSHRTSGYNEQFF,TGTGCCAGCAGCCACCGGACTAGCGGTTACAATGAGCAGTTCTTC
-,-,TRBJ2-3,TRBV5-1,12,CASSFSYNTQYF,TGCGCCAGCAGCTTCAGCTACAATACGCAGTATTTT
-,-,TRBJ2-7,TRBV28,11,CASSLRDEQYF,TGTGCCAGCAGTTTAAGAGACGAGCAGTACTTC
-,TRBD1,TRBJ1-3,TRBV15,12,CATSTQGNTIYF,TGTGCCACCAGCACACAGGGGAACACCATATATTTT
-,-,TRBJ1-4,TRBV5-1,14,CASRLSRGVEKLFF,TGCGCCAGCAGGTTATCGAGGGGGGTCGAAAAACTGTTTTTT
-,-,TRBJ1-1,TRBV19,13,CASSVRGNTEAFF,TGTGCCAGTAGTGTCCGGGGGAACACTGAAGCTTTCTTT
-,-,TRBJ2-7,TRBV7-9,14,CASSPPGRGYEQYF,TGTGCCAGCAGCCCGCCCGGGCGGGGATACGAGCAGTACTTC
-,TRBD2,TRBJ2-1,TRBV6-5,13,CATMGQGGNEQFF,TGTGCCACCATGGGGCAGGGAGGGAATGAGCAGTTCTTC
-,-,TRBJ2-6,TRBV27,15,CASSSRQSGANVLTF,TGTGCCAGCAGTTCCAGGCAATCTGGGGCCAACGTCCTGACTTTC
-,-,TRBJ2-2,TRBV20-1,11,CSAGQTGELFF,TGCAGTGCCGGACAGACCGGGGAGCTGTTTTTT
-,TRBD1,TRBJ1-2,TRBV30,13,CAGPTGSGTGYTF,TGTGCCGGACCGACAGGGTCCGGGACTGGCTACACCTTC
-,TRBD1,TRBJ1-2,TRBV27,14,CASSFSGTGSGYTF,TGTGCCAGCAGTTTCTCCGGGACAGGGAGTGGCTACACCTTC
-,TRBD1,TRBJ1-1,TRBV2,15,CASSEPTGTNTEAFF,TGTGCCAGCAGTGAGCCGACAGGGACGAACACTGAAGCTTTCTTT
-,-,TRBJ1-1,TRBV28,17,CASSFPGWVEGVTEAFF,TGTGCCAGCAGTTTCCCGGGTTGGGTTGAAGGGGTCACTGAAGCTTTCTTT
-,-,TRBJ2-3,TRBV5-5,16,CASSLFEVPNGDTQYF,TGTGCCAGCAGCTTGTTTGAGGTCCCCAACGGAGATACGCAGTATTTT